This is a list of T cell receptor beta chains from one sample in a study of T cells expressing NK-cell markers. TCRdb reprocessed the 5' RACE reads and stores each CDR3 protein as one record, lacking DNA. The sample table includes around 470,000 distinct CDR3 sequences. Material: blood T cells: a sorted CD56 or NKG2C T cell subset, CD4+ or CD8+ T cells, or bulk PBMC T cells (not recorded which). Every receptor here comes from a woman in her forties or fifties in good health. Each CDR3 is given with its conserved first and last residue.

j_call v_call cdr3_aa
TRBJ2-2 TRBV24-1 CATSDSRLGQHTGELFF
TRBJ2-5 TRBV7-8 CASSLGSRGRLFETQYF
TRBJ2-2 TRBV5-1 CASSLVPGTPGGELFF
TRBJ2-1 TRBV27 CASRVASGNEQFF
TRBJ1-2 TRBV7-9 CASSLEASVGGYTF
TRBJ1-2 TRBV2 CASSVATGRGYTF
TRBJ2-7 TRBV5-1 CASSLTGPSYEQYF
TRBJ2-2 TRBV5-1 CASSLGGKDTGELFF
TRBJ2-3 TRBV12-3/TRBV12-4 CASSLTQSNTDTQYF
TRBJ2-3 TRBV12-3/TRBV12-4 CASSSTSRDTQYF
TRBJ2-1 TRBV12-3/TRBV12-4 CASSLVRNYNEQFF
TRBJ2-3 TRBV12-3/TRBV12-4 CASSQLAGGASTDTQYF
TRBJ1-5 TRBV20-1 CSALAGTGGISNQPQHF
TRBJ2-5 TRBV5-6 CASNDRGGETQYF
TRBJ1-2 TRBV5-1 CASSLSNSPNYGYTF
TRBJ2-3 TRBV20-1 CSARDSGHRSSTDTQYF
TRBJ2-3 TRBV2 CASIGETSYTDTQYF
TRBJ2-1 TRBV20-1 CSANVGGTYDEQFF
TRBJ2-5 TRBV20-1 CSVLHVGTQYF
TRBJ2-7 TRBV12-3/TRBV12-4 CASSPQVGGYHEQYF
TRBJ2-3 TRBV5-1 CASSTGGWSDTQYF
TRBJ2-7 TRBV5-6 CASSLGDRGYYEQYF
TRBJ2-2 TRBV15 CATSGSGREGLDTGELFF
TRBJ2-3 TRBV5-1 CASRDAGLETDTQYF
TRBJ1-1 TRBV7-9 CASSPPGTQNTEAFF
TRBJ2-3 TRBV6-2/TRBV6-3 CASSYSTAGGGRDTQYF
TRBJ1-5 TRBV6-2/TRBV6-3 CASSYGGGGQPQHF
TRBJ2-1 TRBV29-1 CSVEGEETSGLVRQFF
TRBJ2-1 TRBV5-1 CASSSPTGQGTEQFF
TRBJ1-1 TRBV19 CANLAGGRTEAFF
TRBJ1-2 TRBV20-1 CSARDGPMGGYTF
TRBJ2-1 TRBV3-1 CASSQAGGEQFF
TRBJ1-5 TRBV28 CASSLLLQSQPQHF